The 5 T cell receptor beta chains presented below share a single source sample, sequenced in a study of early T cells in non-severe SARS-CoV-2 infection. In TCRdb, the 5' RACE reads were re-called with MiXCR into one record per CDR3 protein. The data show about 88,000 distinct CDR3 sequences, with 15% seen just once and 5.5% to 7% held by the top ten. Sequences were obtained from whole blood. The origin of the receptors is an adult who was a healthcare worker with PCR-confirmed SARS-CoV-2 infection or an uninfected control (not recorded which).

This clonotype was counted between two and nine times. The rearrangement links TRBV20-1 to TRBJ2-7; D remains ambiguous. The germline V gene encodes CDR1 DFQATT and CDR2 SNEGSKA (reference sequence). The ends were cut back, 1 base at V and 0 bases at J, with 4 bases in the middle. The CDR3 has 12 amino acids. The CDR3 region is CSARGDSYEQYF. The CDR3 coding sequence is TGCAGTGCTAGAGGGGACTCCTACGAGCAGTACTTC.

This clonotype was seen more than once but under ten times. The chain recombines TRBV18 with TRBJ1-2, with 7 bases that match TRBD1. With 4 bases clipped from V and 4 bases from J, the junction kept 3 bases outside the gene matches. CDR3 size: 13 residues. The germline V gene has CDR1 KGHSH and CDR2 LQKENI. The CDR3 DNA reads as TGTGCCAGCTCACTAGACAGGGCCTATGGCTACACCTTC. Its translation: CASSLDRAYGYTF. The full variable domain, rest sourced from reference TRBV18 and TRBJ1-2, is NAGVMQNPRHLVRRRGQEARLRCSPMKGHSHVYWYRQLPEEGLKFMVYLQKENIIDESGMPKERFSAEFPKEGPSILRIQQVVRGDSAAYFCASSLDRAYGYTFGSGTRLTVV.

The chain couples TRBV29-1 to TRBJ2-2; D might be TRBD1 (6 bases). This CDR3 has 14 amino acids. V lost 7 bases, J lost 3 bases, and 15 bases lay in between. Germline CDR1 SQVTM, CDR2 ANQGSEA. CDR3 sequence: CSGRGIGDTGELFF. CDR3 DNA sequence: TGCAGCGGCAGGGGTATCGGGGACACCGGGGAGCTGTTTTTT.

The chain couples TRBV2 to TRBJ2-7; no firm D call. There are 12 residues in the CDR3. Germline values: CDR1 SNHLY, CDR2 FYNNEI. Trimming removed 4 bases at V and 4 bases at J, with 8 bases between. CDR3 in DNA: TGTGCCAGCAGTGGCCAAAGATACGAGCAGTACTTC. Translated, it gives CASSGQRYEQYF.

The genes are TRBV28 and TRBJ2-7; TRBD2 matches at 7 bases. V shed 7 bases and J 4 bases; nucleotides not matched to a gene: 4. The length of the CDR3 is 12 residues. Looked up from germline, CDR1 is MDHEN and CDR2 is SYDVKM. The CDR3 here is CASTLGGYEQYF. The DNA of the CDR3 is TGTGCCAGCACTTTGGGGGGGTACGAGCAGTACTTC.